The present entry profiles one T cell receptor beta chain with its context. Method: immunoSEQ multiplex PCR; TCRdb's copy keeps in-frame clones and lacks some. The sample holds approximately 110,000 clones; roughly 80% are singletons and the top ten take 3.3%. The sample comes from a study of radiotherapy plus CTLA-4 blockade in lung cancer. The CDR3 is 16 amino acids. The V and J ends lost 0 bases and 4 bases, in that order; junction bases with no gene match: 7. Germline CDR1 and CDR2: SGHTA and FQGNSA. The sequencing here drew on peripheral blood, taken from a patient treated with radiotherapy plus ipilimumab. The rearrangement links TRBV7-2 to TRBJ2-7, with 9 bases aligning to TRBD1. The receptor comes from a human donor with non-small cell lung cancer that progressed on radiotherapy plus ipilimumab. Some clones in this sample may be carry-over from other donors' samples. Written as DNA, the CDR3 is TGTGCCAGCAGCTTAGCCTACGGGACAGGGTCTTACGAGCAGTACTTC. It specifies CASSLAYGTGSYEQYF. The full variable domain, in which reference TRBV7-2 and TRBJ2-7 provide the parts outside the CDR3, is GAGVSQSPSNKVTEKGKDVELRCDPISGHTALYWYRQSLGQGLEFLIYFQGNSAPDKSGLPSDRFSAERTGGSVSTLTIQRTQQEDSAVYLCASSLAYGTGSYEQYFGPGTRLTVT.